Following are 5 T cell receptor beta chains from one sample sequenced in a study of T cells in Graves' hyperthyroidism and ophthalmopathy. Using RNA transcripts as the source, TCR beta CDR3 regions were amplified. Primed by the HTBI set, a first-round RT-PCR was run on the TCR CDR3. TCRdb called the multiplex PCR reads again in MiXCR, with one record for every CDR3 protein. The sample consists of about 320,000 distinct CDR3 sequences, 15% to 20% of them appearing once. The material sequenced was blood. Receptors originate from a man aged 25 to 45 with Graves' hyperthyroidism.

This clonotype was seen at least ten times. V is TRBV11-3 and J is TRBJ2-1; the D is unclear. The CDR3 is 13 residues long. The V gene lost 2 bases and the J gene lost 10 bases, with 12 bases spanning the gap. Germline values: CDR1 SGHNT, CDR2 YENEEA. The CDR3 bases are TGTGCCAGCAGCTTAACGGACCTCGGAGAGCAGTTCTTC. Its protein is CASSLTDLGEQFF.

A few counts support this clonotype. The chain is built from TRBV7-3 and TRBJ2-1, with no clear D. This CDR3 comprises 15 residues. The V end lost 3 bases, the J end lost 2 bases, and 11 bases lay between the germline ends. Germline CDR1 is SGHTA and CDR2 is FQGTGA. In nucleotides, the CDR3 is TGTGCCAGCAGCTTCCCCGGAATCCCCTACAATGAGCAGTTCTTC. Its translation is CASSFPGIPYNEQFF.

This clonotype came up many times. The chain uses TRBV12-3 or TRBV12-4 and TRBJ2-5; D is possibly TRBD2 (6 bases). The V end was cut by 3 bases, the J end by 5 bases, with 13 bases between. The CDR3 runs to 14 residues. The CDR3 is CASSLGPGVETQYF. CDR3 bases: TGTGCCAGCAGTTTGGGCCCGGGGGTGGAGACCCAGTACTTC.

The sample holds many counts of this clonotype. The chain is built from TRBV29-1 and TRBJ1-1; maybe TRBD1 (5 bases). This CDR3 region has 12 residues. Germline assignment: CDR1 SQVTM and CDR2 ANQGSEA. The V end was cut by 7 bases, the J end by 11 bases, with 20 bases between. CDR3 in amino acids: CSASGTANLAFF. CDR3 sequence (DNA): TGCAGCGCCTCAGGGACTGCGAACTTGGCTTTCTTT.

This clonotype was recorded many times. The chain joins TRBV18 to TRBJ1-4; perhaps TRBD1 as D (6 bases). Germline values: CDR1 KGHSH, CDR2 LQKENI. There are 15 residues in the CDR3. V was pared by 5 bases and J by 8 bases, with 18 bases between. The CDR3 region is CASSSGQGREEKLFF. CDR3 bases: TGTGCCAGCTCATCGGGGCAGGGGAGAGAAGAAAAACTGTTTTTT.